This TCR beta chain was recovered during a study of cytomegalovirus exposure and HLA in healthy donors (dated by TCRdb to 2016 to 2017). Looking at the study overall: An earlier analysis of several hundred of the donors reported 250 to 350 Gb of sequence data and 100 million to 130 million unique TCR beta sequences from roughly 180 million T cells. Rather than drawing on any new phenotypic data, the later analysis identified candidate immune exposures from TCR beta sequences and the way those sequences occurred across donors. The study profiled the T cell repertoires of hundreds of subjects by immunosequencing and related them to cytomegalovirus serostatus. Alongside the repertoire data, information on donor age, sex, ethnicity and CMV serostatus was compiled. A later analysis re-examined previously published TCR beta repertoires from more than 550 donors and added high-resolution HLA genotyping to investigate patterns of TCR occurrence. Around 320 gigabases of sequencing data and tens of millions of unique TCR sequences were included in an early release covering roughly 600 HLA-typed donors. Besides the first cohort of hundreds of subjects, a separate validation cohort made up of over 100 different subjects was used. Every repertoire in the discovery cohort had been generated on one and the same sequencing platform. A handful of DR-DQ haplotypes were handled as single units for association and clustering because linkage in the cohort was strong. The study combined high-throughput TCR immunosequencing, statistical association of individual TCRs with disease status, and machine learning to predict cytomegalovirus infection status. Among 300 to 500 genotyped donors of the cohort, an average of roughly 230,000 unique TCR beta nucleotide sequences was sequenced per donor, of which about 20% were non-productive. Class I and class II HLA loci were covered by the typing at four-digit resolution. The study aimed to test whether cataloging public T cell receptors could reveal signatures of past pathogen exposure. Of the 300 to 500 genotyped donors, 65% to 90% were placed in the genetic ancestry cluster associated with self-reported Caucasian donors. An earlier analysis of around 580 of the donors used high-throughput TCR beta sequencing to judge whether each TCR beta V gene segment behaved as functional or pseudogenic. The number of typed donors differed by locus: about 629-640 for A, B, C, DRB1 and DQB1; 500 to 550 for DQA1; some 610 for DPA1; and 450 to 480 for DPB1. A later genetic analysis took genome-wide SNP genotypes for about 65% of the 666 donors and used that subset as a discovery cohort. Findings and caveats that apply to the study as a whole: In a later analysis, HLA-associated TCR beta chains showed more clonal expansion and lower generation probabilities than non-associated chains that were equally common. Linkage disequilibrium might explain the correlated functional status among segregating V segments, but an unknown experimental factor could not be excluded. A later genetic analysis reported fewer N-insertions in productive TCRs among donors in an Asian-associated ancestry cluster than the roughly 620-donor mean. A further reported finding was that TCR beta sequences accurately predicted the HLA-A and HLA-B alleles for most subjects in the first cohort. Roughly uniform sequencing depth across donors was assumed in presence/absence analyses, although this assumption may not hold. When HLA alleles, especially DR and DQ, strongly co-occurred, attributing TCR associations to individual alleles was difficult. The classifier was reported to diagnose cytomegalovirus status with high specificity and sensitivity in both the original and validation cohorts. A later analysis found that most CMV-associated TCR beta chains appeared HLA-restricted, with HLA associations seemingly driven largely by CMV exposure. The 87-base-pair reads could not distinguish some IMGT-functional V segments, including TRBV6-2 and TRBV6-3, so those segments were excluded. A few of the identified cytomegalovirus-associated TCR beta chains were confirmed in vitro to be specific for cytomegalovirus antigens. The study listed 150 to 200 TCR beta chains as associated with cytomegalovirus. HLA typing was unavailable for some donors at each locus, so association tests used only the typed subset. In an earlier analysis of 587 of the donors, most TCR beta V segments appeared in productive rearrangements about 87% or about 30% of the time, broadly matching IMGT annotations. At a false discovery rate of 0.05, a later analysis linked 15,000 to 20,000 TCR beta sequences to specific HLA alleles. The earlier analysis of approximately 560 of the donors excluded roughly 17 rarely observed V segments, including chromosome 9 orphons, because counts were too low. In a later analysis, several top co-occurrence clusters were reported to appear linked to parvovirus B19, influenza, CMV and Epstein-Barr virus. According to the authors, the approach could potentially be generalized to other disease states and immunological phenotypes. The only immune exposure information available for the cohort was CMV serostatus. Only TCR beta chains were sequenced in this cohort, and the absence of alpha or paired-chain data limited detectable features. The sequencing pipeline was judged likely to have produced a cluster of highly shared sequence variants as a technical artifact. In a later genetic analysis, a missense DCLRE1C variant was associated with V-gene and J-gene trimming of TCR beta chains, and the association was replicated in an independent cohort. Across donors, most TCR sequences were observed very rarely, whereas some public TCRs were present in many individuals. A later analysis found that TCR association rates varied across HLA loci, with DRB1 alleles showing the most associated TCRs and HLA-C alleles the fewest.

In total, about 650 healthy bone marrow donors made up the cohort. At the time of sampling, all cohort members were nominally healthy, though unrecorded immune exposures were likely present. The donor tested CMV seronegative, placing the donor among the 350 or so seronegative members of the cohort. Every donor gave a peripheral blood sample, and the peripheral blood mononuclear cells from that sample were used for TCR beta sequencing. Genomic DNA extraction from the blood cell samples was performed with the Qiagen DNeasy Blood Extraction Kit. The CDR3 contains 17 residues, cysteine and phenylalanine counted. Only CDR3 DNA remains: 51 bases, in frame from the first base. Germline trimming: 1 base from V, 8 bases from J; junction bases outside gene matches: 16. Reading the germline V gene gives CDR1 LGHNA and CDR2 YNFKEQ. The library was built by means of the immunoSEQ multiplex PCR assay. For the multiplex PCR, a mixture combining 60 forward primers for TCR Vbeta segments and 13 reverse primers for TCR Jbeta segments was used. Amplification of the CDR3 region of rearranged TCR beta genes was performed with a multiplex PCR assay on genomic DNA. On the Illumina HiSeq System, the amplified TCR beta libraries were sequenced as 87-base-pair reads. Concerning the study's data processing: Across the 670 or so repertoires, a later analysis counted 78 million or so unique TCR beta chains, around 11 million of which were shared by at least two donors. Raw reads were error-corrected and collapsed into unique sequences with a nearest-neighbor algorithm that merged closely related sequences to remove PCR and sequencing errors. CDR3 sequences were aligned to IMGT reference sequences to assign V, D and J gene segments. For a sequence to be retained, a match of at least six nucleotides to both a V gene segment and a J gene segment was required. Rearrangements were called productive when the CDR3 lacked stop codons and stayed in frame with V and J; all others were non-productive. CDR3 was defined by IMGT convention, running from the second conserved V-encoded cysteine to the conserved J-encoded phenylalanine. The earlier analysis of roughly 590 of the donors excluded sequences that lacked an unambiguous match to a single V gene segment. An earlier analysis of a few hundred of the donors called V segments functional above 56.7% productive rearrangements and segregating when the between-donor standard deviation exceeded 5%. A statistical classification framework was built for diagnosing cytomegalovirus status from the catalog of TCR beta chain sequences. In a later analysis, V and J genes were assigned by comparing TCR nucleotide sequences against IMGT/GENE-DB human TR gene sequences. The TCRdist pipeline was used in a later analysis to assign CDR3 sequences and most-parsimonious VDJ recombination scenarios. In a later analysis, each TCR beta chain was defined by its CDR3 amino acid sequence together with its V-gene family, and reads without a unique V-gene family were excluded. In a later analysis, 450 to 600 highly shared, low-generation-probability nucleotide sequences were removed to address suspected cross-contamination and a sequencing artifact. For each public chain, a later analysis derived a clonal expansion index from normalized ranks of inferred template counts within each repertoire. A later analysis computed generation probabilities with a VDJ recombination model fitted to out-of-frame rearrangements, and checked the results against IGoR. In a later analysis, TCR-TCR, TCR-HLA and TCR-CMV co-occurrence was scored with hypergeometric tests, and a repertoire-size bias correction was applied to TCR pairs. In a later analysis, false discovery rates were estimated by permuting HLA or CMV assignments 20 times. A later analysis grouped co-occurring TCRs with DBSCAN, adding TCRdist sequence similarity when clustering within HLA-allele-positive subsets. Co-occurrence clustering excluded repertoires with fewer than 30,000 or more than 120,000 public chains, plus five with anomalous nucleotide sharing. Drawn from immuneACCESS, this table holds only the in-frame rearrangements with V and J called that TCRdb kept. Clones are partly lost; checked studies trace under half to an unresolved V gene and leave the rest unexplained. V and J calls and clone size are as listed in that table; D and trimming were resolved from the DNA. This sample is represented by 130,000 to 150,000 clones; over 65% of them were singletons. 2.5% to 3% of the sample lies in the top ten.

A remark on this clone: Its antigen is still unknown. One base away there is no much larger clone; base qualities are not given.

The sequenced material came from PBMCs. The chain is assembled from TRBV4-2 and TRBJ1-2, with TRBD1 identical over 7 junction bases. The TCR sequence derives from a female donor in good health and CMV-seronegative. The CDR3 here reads CASSQGLKDRDACGYTF. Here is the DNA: TGTGCCAGCAGCCAAGGTCTCAAAGACAGGGACGCTTGCGGCTACACCTTC.